Reported below is one T cell receptor (beta chain). This specimen belongs to a study of blood T cell repertoires in COVID-19. Background on the study: Samples taken during acute and convalescent COVID-19 were collected in the United States, Italy and Spain.

As originally analysed: Reference gene primer amplification gave nucleated cell count estimates. Generated by immunoSEQ multiplex PCR, the TCRdb table keeps only in-frame clones and is missing some. Clonal size and the V and J genes are those of that table, whereas D and trimming came from the DNA. Of fewer than 350,000 clones listed, about 89% are singletons. The CDR3 is 15 residues long. V was cut by 4 bases and J by 0 bases, with 10 bases left in between. Germline CDR1 reads SGHTA; CDR2 reads FQGNSA. Cohort 3 donors counted as recovered after two negative PCRs, clearance, or resolved symptoms. V is TRBV7-2 and J is TRBJ2-1; weak D call: TRBD1 (6 bases). Sequenced: PBMCs or T cells enriched from blood (not recorded which). The clonotype originates from a man aged 55 to 70 who had recovered from COVID-19. This CDR3 is CASSSQTGSYNEQFF. The CDR3 DNA reads TGTGCCAGCAGCTCCCAGACAGGCTCCTACAATGAGCAGTTCTTC.